The 10 T cell receptor beta chains below were found in one sample sequenced in a study of cytomegalovirus exposure and HLA in healthy donors. With 60 Vbeta and 13 Jbeta primers, the PCR was carried out. Here immunoSEQ multiplex PCR was the method, and the copy in TCRdb shows in-frame clones only, minus some. The sample contains 150,000 or so clones, approximately 71% of which appear only once. The sequenced material came from PBMCs. The source is a man aged 18 to 35 in good health and CMV-seropositive.

The chain joins TRBV6-1 to TRBJ2-1; D is unclear. Germline V lookup: CDR1 MNHNS, CDR2 SASEGT. Trimming cost V 1 base and J 8 bases, with 6 bases left between them. The CDR3 contains 12 residues. The CDR3 nucleotides are TGTGCCAGCAGTGAAGACTTGGATGAGCAGTTCTTC. Translating gives CASSEDLDEQFF.

In its sample, this clone was seen a few times. The CDR3, as DNA: TGTGCCAGTAGTATGGGACAGGGGTTCACTGAAGCTTTCTTT. It translates to CASSMGQGFTEAFF. The chain is built from TRBV19 and TRBJ1-1, with 10 bases that match TRBD1. This CDR3 is 14 amino acids long. V lost 3 bases, J lost 4 bases, and 2 bases stayed unmatched. Germline V gene data show CDR1 as LNHDA and CDR2 as SQIVND (reference sequence).

The count of this clone is one. The V and J genes are TRBV4-2 and TRBJ2-4, with 7 bases aligning to TRBD1. This CDR3 is built from 13 residues. Germline CDR1 LGHNA, CDR2 YNFKEQ. V was clipped by 0 bases and J by 8 bases; unmatched bases: 1. The CDR3 protein is CASSQEQGHIQYF. DNA of the CDR3: TGTGCCAGCAGCCAAGAACAGGGGCACATTCAGTACTTC.

The chain links TRBV11-3 to TRBJ2-1, with D possibly matching TRBD2 (5 bases). This CDR3 is built from 17 residues. Germline V gene data show CDR1 as SGHNT and CDR2 as YENEEA. V lost 6 bases and J 6 bases, leaving 24 bases between the germline ends. This CDR3 reads CASSSSTASSRLNEQFF. In nucleotides, the CDR3 is TGTGCCAGCAGTTCTTCTACGGCTAGCTCACGCCTCAATGAGCAGTTCTTC.

Concerning this clone: The junction differs from germline at one of its ends, possibly a read error. The V and J genes are TRBV7-9 and TRBJ1-3; D call uncertain. The CDR3 length is 17 residues. CDR1 and CDR2 from the germline V gene are SEHNR and FQNEAQ (reference sequence). CDR3: CSSSLGQGAASGNTIYF. The CDR3 DNA is TGTTCCAGCAGCTTAGGCCAAGGAGCCGCCTCTGGAAACACCATATATTTT.

This rearrangement joins TRBV14 to TRBJ1-2; D gene ambiguous. The length of the CDR3 is 14 residues. Trimming took 0 bases from V and 8 from J, leaving 13 bases between them. Germline loops: CDR1 SGHDN, CDR2 FVKESK. The CDR3 reads CASSQDSGFSGYTF. CDR3 bases: TGTGCCAGCAGCCAAGATAGCGGGTTCTCCGGCTACACCTTC.

Only a few counts were recorded for this clone. This chain uses TRBV14 with TRBJ2-3, with TRBD2 identical over 7 bases. The CDR3 extends over 18 amino acids. Germline V gene lookup returns CDR1 SGHDN and CDR2 FVKESK. Trimming cost V 4 bases and J 2 bases; bases outside gene matches: 15. The CDR3 region has the DNA TGTGCCAGCAGCCCCGGTGTAGGCGGGAGCTTTCTCACAGATACGCAGTATTTT. Translated, it gives CASSPGVGGSFLTDTQYF.

The J gene is TRBJ2-1, the V gene TRBV4-1; TRBD2 aligns across 7 bases. This CDR3 contains 18 residues. The ends lost 5 bases at V and 3 bases at J; junction bases unmatched: 16. The germline V gene encodes CDR1 MGHRA and CDR2 YSYEKL. The DNA for the CDR3 is TGCGCCAGCAGCGCGAGTAGCGGAGCGGGAAAATTCTACAATGAGCAGTTCTTC. Protein product: CASSASSGAGKFYNEQFF.

The rearrangement uses TRBV12-5 and TRBJ1-2; 8 bases line up with TRBD1. The CDR3 loop spans 15 amino acids. The germline CDR1 and CDR2 sequences are LGHNT and FRNRAP. Unmatched junction bases numbered 7, after V lost 1 base and J lost 6 bases. The CDR3 coding sequence is TGTGCTAGTGGTTTGGCTCCGACAGGGGAGGATGGCTACACCTTC. It is translated as CASGLAPTGEDGYTF.

The V call is TRBV5-1, the J call TRBJ2-5, with 9 bases aligning to TRBD1. The V gene end was trimmed by 3 bases and the J gene end by 2 bases; junction bases not matched to a gene: 5. The CDR3 runs 15 residues. From germline, CDR1 is SGHRS and CDR2 YFSETQ. CDR3 loop: CASSYGTGRQETQYF. DNA of the CDR3: TGCGCCAGCAGCTACGGGACAGGGAGGCAAGAGACCCAGTACTTC.